One sample yielded the 26 T cell receptor beta chains listed below, sequenced in a study of T cell responses to AZD1222 COVID-19 vaccine. The assay was immunoSEQ multiplex PCR, and TCRdb's table has in-frame clones only and misses some. The table records around 99,000 clones, approximately 90% of them present only once. This sample comprised peripheral blood, obtained on day 0 of AZD1222 vaccination. These receptors all stem from an adult in good health.

The chain has TRBV5-6 and TRBJ1-2, with D maybe TRBD1 (6 bases). This CDR3 contains 13 residues. Germline CDR1 and CDR2: SGHDT and YYEEEE. Trimming cost V 2 bases and J 6 bases, with 11 bases left between them. CDR3 residues: CASSLAGGHGYTF. CDR3 sequence (DNA): TGTGCCAGCAGCTTAGCGGGGGGCCATGGCTACACCTTC.

V gene TRBV6-2 or TRBV6-3 combines with J gene TRBJ2-2, with 8 bases matching TRBD2. This CDR3 spans 17 amino acids. CDR1 and CDR2 from the germline V gene are MNHEY and SVGEGT. V dropped 0 bases and J dropped 1; count of bases not matched to a gene: 4. As DNA, the CDR3 is TGTGCCAGCAGTTACTCGAAACTAGCGGTGAACACCGGGGAGCTGTTTTTT. Residues: CASSYSKLAVNTGELFF.

The CDR3 sequence is CASSATRQGGNQPQHF. The CDR3, as DNA: TGTGCCAGCAGCGCCACCCGACAGGGGGGCAATCAGCCCCAGCATTTT. The V call is TRBV21-1, the J call TRBJ1-5; the table's TRBD1 call for D was not verified on the DNA. TRBV21-1 is deemed a pseudogene. The CDR3 runs to 16 residues.

This clone was found a few times. The V and J genes are TRBV6-2 or TRBV6-3 and TRBJ2-5, with D perhaps TRBD1 or TRBD2 (7 bases each). V lost 4 bases and J 4 bases, leaving 22 bases between the germline ends. The CDR3 is 17 amino acids. The germline V gene encodes CDR1 MNHEY and CDR2 SVGEGT. CDR3 protein: CASSLPRTSPGGETQYF. In DNA, the CDR3 is TGTGCCAGCAGTTTGCCCCGGACTAGTCCAGGGGGAGAGACCCAGTACTTC.

The rearrangement uses TRBV27 and TRBJ2-7; 7 bases line up with TRBD1. Germline CDR1 MNHEY, CDR2 SMNVEV (reference sequence). V trimming: 1 base; J trimming: 3 bases; junction bases outside the gene matches: 12. The CDR3 has 17 residues. As DNA, the CDR3 is TGTGCCAGCAGTTTATACGGGTACAGGGGAAGTGGCTACGAGCAGTACTTC. Amino acid sequence: CASSLYGYRGSGYEQYF.

The chain carries TRBV18 and TRBJ2-2; 11 nucleotides line up with TRBD1. This CDR3 comprises 16 residues. V was pared by 6 bases and J by 6 bases, with 9 bases of the junction left unmatched. CDR1 and CDR2 from the germline V gene are KGHSH and LQKENI. CDR3 sequence reads: CASSLGTGGFAGELFF. CDR3 DNA: TGTGCCAGCTCGCTCGGGACAGGGGGTTTCGCCGGGGAGCTGTTTTTT.

The V and J genes are TRBV10-3 and TRBJ2-7; D gene uncertain. The length of the CDR3 is 11 residues. V gave up 3 bases and J gave up 1 base, with 1 base separating them. CDR1 is ENHRY, CDR2 SYGVKD, per germline. CDR3 sequence: CAISDSYEQYF. The CDR3, as DNA: TGTGCCATCAGTGATTCCTACGAGCAGTACTTC.

This clone was picked up a small number of times. The chain joins TRBV11-2 to TRBJ2-1; TRBD1 agrees at 10 bases. The CDR3 consists of 15 residues. V lost 5 bases to trimming and J lost 12 bases; unmatched junction nucleotides: 13. Germline CDR1 reads SGHAT; CDR2 reads FQNNGV. In DNA, the CDR3 is TGTGCCAGCAGCCTAGTCGGCGGGACAGGGGTTCCGCAGTTCTTC. This gives the protein CASSLVGGTGVPQFF. Based on the CDR3 plus reference TRBV11-2 and TRBJ2-1, the full variable domain is EAGVAQSPRYKIIEKRQSVAFWCNPISGHATLYWYQQILGQGPKLLIQFQNNGVVDDSQLPKDRFSAERLKGVDSTLKIQPAKLEDSAVYLCASSLVGGTGVPQFFGPGTRLTVL.

The sample holds a few counts of this clone. The genes are TRBV5-5 and TRBJ1-3; D remains ambiguous. From germline, CDR1 is SGHKS and CDR2 YYEKEE (reference sequence). The V gene lost 6 bases and the J gene lost 7 bases, with 26 bases spanning the gap. The CDR3 extends over 17 amino acids. The CDR3 DNA reads as TGTGCCAGCAACCTCGGTCTGGTACCGCTCCCGGGGAACACCATATATTTT. As protein: CASNLGLVPLPGNTIYF.

The CDR3 spells CASSPPGTGEAFF. In nucleotides, the CDR3 is TGTGCCAGCAGCCCACCCGGGACAGGTGAAGCTTTCTTT. This chain connects TRBV3-1 (or the pseudogene TRBV3-2) to TRBJ1-1; 8 nucleotides line up with TRBD1. This CDR3 has 13 residues. Germline V gene data show CDR1 as LGHDT and CDR2 as YNNKEL (reference sequence). With V trimmed by 4 bases and J by 7 bases, 5 bases remained unmatched.

This sequence joins TRBV7-2 and TRBJ1-6; no clear D. The CDR3 totals 14 residues. V shed 1 base and J shed 7 bases, with 8 bases lying between them. CDR1 is SGHTA, CDR2 FQGNSA, per germline. The CDR3 DNA sequence: TGTGCCAGCAGCTTAGAGGGCGCGAATTCACCCCTCCACTTT. As protein: CASSLEGANSPLHF.

This chain uses TRBV5-1 with TRBJ2-2; 7 nucleotides agree with TRBD1. Germline trimming cut 6 bases from V and 1 base from J; bases unmatched to any gene: 15. CDR1 and CDR2 from the germline V gene are SGHRS and YFSETQ. The CDR3 extends over 18 amino acids. CDR3 in amino acids: CASTVALRQGRNTGELFF. Here the CDR3 DNA reads TGCGCCAGCACCGTAGCGCTAAGACAGGGACGGAACACCGGGGAGCTGTTTTTT. Based on the CDR3 plus reference TRBV5-1 and TRBJ2-2, the full variable domain is KAGVTQTPRYLIKTRGQQVTLSCSPISGHRSVSWYQQTPGQGLQFLFEYFSETQRNKGNFPGRFSGRQFSNSRSEMNVSTLELGDSALYLCASTVALRQGRNTGELFFGEGSRLTVL.

The J gene is TRBJ2-3, the V gene TRBV7-9; tentative D call: TRBD1 (6 bases). Trimming pared 0 bases from V and 8 bases from J, leaving 21 bases between. CDR1 and CDR2 from the germline V gene are SEHNR and FQNEAQ (reference sequence). CDR3 size: 17 residues. The CDR3 reads CASSLAGTLLAQGTQYF. CDR3 coding DNA: TGTGCCAGCAGCTTAGCCGGGACCCTTCTAGCACAGGGTACGCAGTATTTT.

The J gene is TRBJ2-1, the V gene TRBV10-3; TRBD1 matches at 10 bases. The CDR3 spans 13 residues. Losses at the gene ends were 10 bases for V and 8 bases for J; bases not matched to a gene: 8. Germline V CDR1 and CDR2: ENHRY, SYGVKD. CDR3: CASGTGEIDEQFF. In DNA, the CDR3 is TGTGCCAGCGGGACAGGGGAAATCGATGAGCAGTTCTTC.

The CDR3 here is CASSFKGAGTDTQYF. CDR3 in DNA: TGTGCCAGCAGCTTTAAGGGGGCCGGCACAGATACGCAGTATTTT. V usage is TRBV5-4 and J usage is TRBJ2-3, with 7 bases fitting TRBD1. CDR1 and CDR2 (germline): SGHNT, YYREEE (reference sequence). V shed 2 bases and J 1 base; nucleotides not matched to a gene: 4. This CDR3 contains 15 residues.

This chain's CDR3 is CASSFGTSEDTQYF. In DNA form, the CDR3 reads TGTGCCAGCAGCTTCGGGACTAGCGAAGATACGCAGTATTTT. The chain couples TRBV7-2 to TRBJ2-3; 10 bases align to TRBD2. This CDR3 has 14 residues. V lost 3 bases to trimming and J lost 5 bases; unmatched junction nucleotides: 2. Germline lookup yields CDR1 SGHTA and CDR2 FQGNSA.

V gene TRBV5-4 combines with J gene TRBJ2-7; D is unresolved. Germline loops: CDR1 SGHNT, CDR2 YYREEE (reference sequence). The CDR3 runs to 13 residues. Trimming took 3 bases from V and 1 from J, leaving 8 bases between them. The CDR3 protein is CASSSKTSYEQYF. CDR3 bases: TGTGCCAGCAGCTCCAAAACATCCTACGAGCAGTACTTC.

In this sample, this clone turned up a few times. The chain combines TRBV5-1 with TRBJ1-2; TRBD1 might be the D (6 bases). CDR3 length: 15 amino acids. Germline CDR1 is SGHRS and CDR2 is YFSETQ. V was pared by 0 bases and J by 6 bases, with 15 bases between. The CDR3: CASSLVQGIGDGYTF. DNA for the CDR3: TGCGCCAGCAGCTTGGTTCAGGGGATTGGAGATGGCTACACCTTC.

The V call is TRBV27, the J call TRBJ1-1; D ambiguous. CDR3 length: 15 residues. V shed 1 base and J shed 3 bases, with 12 bases lying between them. Germline lookup yields CDR1 MNHEY and CDR2 SMNVEV (reference sequence). CDR3 amino acids: CASSLFNNLDTEAFF. The CDR3 bases are TGTGCCAGCAGTTTATTTAATAACCTGGACACTGAAGCTTTCTTT.

This sequence joins TRBV18 and TRBJ1-2, with 8 bases that match TRBD1. Germline-derived CDR1 and CDR2 are KGHSH and LQKENI. This CDR3 comprises 16 residues. The trim removed 4 bases at V and 0 bases at J, leaving 7 bases unmatched. As DNA, the CDR3 is TGTGCCAGCTCACGAGGGACAGGTCCGACTAACTATGGCTACACCTTC. Translated, it gives CASSRGTGPTNYGYTF.

CDR3 amino acids: CASSQDLRGGNYGYTF. Here the CDR3 DNA reads TGTGCCAGCAGCCAAGATCTCCGGGGGGGGAACTATGGCTACACCTTC. The J gene is TRBJ1-2, the V gene TRBV4-2, with a weak D call TRBD1 (5 bases). The V and J ends lost 0 bases and 2 bases respectively, with 13 bases between them. From germline, CDR1 is LGHNA and CDR2 YNFKEQ. The CDR3 spans 16 residues.

The rearrangement links TRBV28 to TRBJ2-7; D remains ambiguous. CDR1 MDHEN and CDR2 SYDVKM come from the germline V gene. The V end was cut by 4 bases, the J end by 1 base, with 5 bases between. The CDR3 has 12 amino acids. This CDR3 is CASSSASYEQYF. CDR3 bases: TGTGCCAGCAGTTCGGCGTCCTACGAGCAGTACTTC.

This chain connects TRBV7-8 to TRBJ2-1; 12 bases agree with TRBD2. CDR3 size: 19 residues. V lost 6 bases, J lost 5 bases, and 17 bases stayed unmatched. Germline V gives CDR1 SGHVS, CDR2 FQNEAQ. CDR3 in amino acids: CASSLNLAGGPQNHNEQFF. The CDR3 DNA is TGTGCCAGCAGTTTAAACCTAGCGGGAGGGCCGCAAAATCACAATGAGCAGTTCTTC.

The chain carries TRBV28 and TRBJ1-2; D is unclear. V was pared by 5 bases and J by 4 bases, with 5 bases between. Per germline, CDR1 MDHEN and CDR2 SYDVKM. The CDR3 is 11 residues long. The CDR3 region has the DNA TGTGCCAGCAGTGTTCTCTATGGCTACACCTTC. Protein product: CASSVLYGYTF.

This rearrangement joins TRBV20-1 to TRBJ2-3, with 9 nucleotides matching TRBD1. V lost 3 bases, J lost 1 base, and 2 bases stayed unmatched. The CDR3 consists of 14 residues. Germline V gene data show CDR1 as DFQATT and CDR2 as SNEGSKA (reference sequence). CDR3: CSASTGGGTDTQYF. The CDR3 bases are TGCAGTGCTAGTACAGGGGGCGGCACAGATACGCAGTATTTT.

The chain links TRBV12-3 or TRBV12-4 to TRBJ2-2; D gene ambiguous. V was pared by 3 bases and J by 4 bases, with 3 bases between. This CDR3 contains 12 residues. This chain's CDR3 is CASSFLTGELFF. CDR3 coding DNA: TGTGCCAGCAGTTTTCTCACCGGGGAGCTGTTTTTT.